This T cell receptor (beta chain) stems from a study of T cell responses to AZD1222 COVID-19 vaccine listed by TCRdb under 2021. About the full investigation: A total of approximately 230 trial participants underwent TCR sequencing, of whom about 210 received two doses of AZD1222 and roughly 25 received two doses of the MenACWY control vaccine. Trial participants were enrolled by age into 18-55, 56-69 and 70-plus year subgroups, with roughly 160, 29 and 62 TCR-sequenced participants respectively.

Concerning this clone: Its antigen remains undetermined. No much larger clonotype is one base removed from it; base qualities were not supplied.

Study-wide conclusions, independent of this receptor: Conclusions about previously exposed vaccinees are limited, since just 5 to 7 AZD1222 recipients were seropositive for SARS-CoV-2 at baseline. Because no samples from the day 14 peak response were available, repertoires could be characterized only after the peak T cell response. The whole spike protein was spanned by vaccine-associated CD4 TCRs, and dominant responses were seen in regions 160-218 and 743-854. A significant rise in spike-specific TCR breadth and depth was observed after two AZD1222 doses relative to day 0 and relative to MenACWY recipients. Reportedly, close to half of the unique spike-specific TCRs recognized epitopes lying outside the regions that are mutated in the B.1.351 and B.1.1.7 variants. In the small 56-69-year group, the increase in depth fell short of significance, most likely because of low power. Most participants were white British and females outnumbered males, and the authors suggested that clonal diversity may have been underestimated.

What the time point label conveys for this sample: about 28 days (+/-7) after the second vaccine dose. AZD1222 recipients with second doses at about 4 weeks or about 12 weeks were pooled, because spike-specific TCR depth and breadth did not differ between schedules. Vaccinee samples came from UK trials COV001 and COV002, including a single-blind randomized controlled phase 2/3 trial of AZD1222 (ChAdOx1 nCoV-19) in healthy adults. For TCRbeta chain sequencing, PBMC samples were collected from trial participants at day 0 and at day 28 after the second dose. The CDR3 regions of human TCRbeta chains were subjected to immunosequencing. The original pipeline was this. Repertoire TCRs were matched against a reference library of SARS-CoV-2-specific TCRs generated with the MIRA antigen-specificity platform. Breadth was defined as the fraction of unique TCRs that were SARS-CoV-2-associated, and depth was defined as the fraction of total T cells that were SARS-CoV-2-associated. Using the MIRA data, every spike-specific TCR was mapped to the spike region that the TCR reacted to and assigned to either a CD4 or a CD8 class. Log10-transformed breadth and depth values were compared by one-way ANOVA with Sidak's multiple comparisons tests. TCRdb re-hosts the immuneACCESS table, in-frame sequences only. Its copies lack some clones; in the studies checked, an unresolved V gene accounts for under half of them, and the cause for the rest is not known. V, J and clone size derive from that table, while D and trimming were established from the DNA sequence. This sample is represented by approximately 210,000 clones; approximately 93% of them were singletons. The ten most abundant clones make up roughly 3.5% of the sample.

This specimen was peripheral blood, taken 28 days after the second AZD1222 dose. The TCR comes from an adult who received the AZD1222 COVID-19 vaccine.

The bases are TGTGCCAGCAGCTCGGGACTAGCGGGAGTAAATGAGCAGTTCTTC. Translated, it reads CASSSGLAGVNEQFF. The V gene is TRBV7-3 and the J gene is TRBJ2-1; 14 nucleotides in the junction match TRBD2. The CDR3 spans 15 residues, from the cysteine through the phenylalanine. Just the 45-base CDR3 DNA is kept, in frame starting at base 1. The germline V end is reduced by 4 bases and the J end by 7 bases; junction bases left unmatched: 3. CDR1 SGHTA and CDR2 FQGTGA were looked up in the germline V gene.